This T cell receptor beta chain was captured by sequencing in a study of T cell responses to AZD1222 COVID-19 vaccine. Profiling relied on immunoSEQ multiplex PCR, and the TCRdb table lists in-frame clones only, not all of them. The table lists 150,000 to 160,000 clones, about nine tenths of them singletons, with approximately 20% in the top ten. Trimming removed 6 bases from V and 5 bases from J, with 14 bases in between. This CDR3 is built from 14 residues. The germline V gene encodes CDR1 MNHEY and CDR2 SVGAGI. The clonotype comes from an adult in good health. The V and J genes are TRBV6-5 and TRBJ1-5; possible D gene TRBD1, 6 bases. The sample was peripheral blood, taken on day 0 of AZD1222 vaccination. CDR3 DNA sequence: TGTGCCAGCAGGGGGGCAGGACCGGATCAGCCCCAGCATTTT. Its translation is CASRGAGPDQPQHF.